Below are 20 T cell receptor beta chains sequenced from a single sample in a study of blood T cell repertoires in COVID-19. Measured with immunoSEQ multiplex PCR; TCRdb has only the in-frame clones, and not every one. The sample contains 60,000 to 85,000 clones, roughly 74% of which appear only once. Sequenced sample: peripheral blood. The origin of the receptors is a human donor in a cohort sampled during active COVID-19.

In its sample, this clone was seen a few times. The chain uses TRBV30 and TRBJ2-5, with D maybe TRBD2 (5 bases). With 0 bases removed from V and 3 bases from J, the gap between germline ends came to 14 bases. The CDR3 totals 15 residues. Germline V gene data show CDR1 as GTSNPN and CDR2 as SVGIG (reference sequence). In DNA form, the CDR3 reads TGTGCCTGGAGTGTAGGGCGGACTTTGGAAGAGACCCAGTACTTC. Translation gives CAWSVGRTLEETQYF.

This sequence joins TRBV19 and TRBJ2-7; TRBD2 might be the D (6 bases). V lost 5 bases and J lost 2, with 16 bases in between. Germline loops: CDR1 LNHDA, CDR2 SQIVND (reference sequence). This CDR3 spans 15 amino acids. CDR3 sequence reads: CASSSRLGRTYEQYF. The CDR3 nucleotides are TGTGCCAGTAGTTCGAGACTAGGGCGCACCTACGAGCAGTACTTC.

This clone has a handful of counts. The CDR3 bases are TGTGCCAGCAGCTTAGGGTTCGCAGAAACCTACGAGCAGTACTTC. This encodes CASSLGFAETYEQYF. V is TRBV11-2 and J is TRBJ2-7; D is unresolved. There are 15 residues in the CDR3. Germline CDR1 and CDR2: SGHAT and FQNNGV. Trimming pared 1 base from V and 2 bases from J, leaving 12 bases between.

The chain links TRBV5-1 to TRBJ2-5; 7 positions agree with TRBD2. V lost 0 bases, J lost 4 bases, and 9 bases stayed unmatched. This CDR3 has 16 residues. In germline, CDR1 is SGHRS, CDR2 YFSETQ. For the CDR3, the DNA is TGCGCCAGCAGCTTGGCGGCTAGCGGATGGGTAGAGACCCAGTACTTC. As protein: CASSLAASGWVETQYF.

This chain connects TRBV4-3 to TRBJ2-2; 7 positions match TRBD2. Germline V gene data show CDR1 as LGHNA and CDR2 as YSLEER. The CDR3 extends over 17 amino acids. Germline trimming cut 0 bases from V and 4 bases from J; bases unmatched to any gene: 8. The CDR3 DNA follows: TGCGCCAGCAGCCAAGATTATGGTAGCGGGCCCACCGGGGAGCTGTTTTTT. It encodes CASSQDYGSGPTGELFF.

The chain combines TRBV19 with TRBJ1-3; a possible D gene is TRBD1 (5 bases). CDR3 length: 15 amino acids. Germline CDR1 LNHDA, CDR2 SQIVND (reference sequence). Trimming left V 7 bases short and J 3 bases short, with 16 bases between. The CDR3 bases are TGTGCCAGTACCTTACAGGATAACCGTGGAAACACCATATATTTT. The encoded protein is CASTLQDNRGNTIYF.

The chain employs TRBV5-5 and TRBJ2-3; D is possibly TRBD2 (6 bases). Germline V lookup: CDR1 SGHKS, CDR2 YYEKEE (reference sequence). V lost 0 bases, J lost 3 bases, and 14 bases lay in between. The CDR3 length is 16 residues. CDR3 region: CASSLDGAGGTDTQYF. CDR3 nucleotide sequence: TGTGCCAGCAGCTTGGACGGGGCCGGGGGAACAGATACGCAGTATTTT.

The V and J genes are TRBV7-8 and TRBJ1-5; 7 bases match TRBD1. This CDR3 spans 18 amino acids. The germline CDR1 and CDR2 sequences are SGHVS and FQNEAQ. J lost 1 base, V lost 0 bases, and 9 bases had no gene match. CDR3 DNA: TGTGCCAGCAGCTTAGCGGACCCGGGACAGACAAGCAATCAGCCCCAGCATTTT. This gives the protein CASSLADPGQTSNQPQHF.

In this sample, this clone turned up a few times. J is TRBJ1-1 and V is TRBV10-1; TRBD1 is a possible D gene (5 bases). Trimming removed 6 bases at V and 5 bases at J, with 16 bases between. Per germline, CDR1 WNHNN and CDR2 SYGVQD (reference sequence). The CDR3 covers 14 residues. The CDR3 bases are TGCGCCAGCAGCCGCGGCGGGGCTGGGACTGAAGCTTTCTTT. Residues: CASSRGGAGTEAFF.

The CDR3: CASSSTGTGVNIQYF. CDR3 in DNA: TGTGCCAGCAGTTCCACCGGGACAGGGGTGAACATTCAGTACTTC. The gene calls are TRBV27 and TRBJ2-4, with 10 bases aligning to TRBD1. CDR1 is MNHEY, CDR2 SMNVEV, per germline (reference sequence). The CDR3 contains 15 residues. After removal of 4 bases from V and 7 bases from J, the junction contained 7 bases not matched to a gene.

CDR3 sequence reads: CASSLEASDSGNTIYF. DNA for the CDR3: TGTGCCAGCAGCTTGGAGGCCAGCGACTCTGGAAACACCATATATTTT. The V gene is TRBV5-5, the J gene TRBJ1-3; no definite D call. The CDR3 is 16 amino acids. With 0 bases removed from V and 0 bases from J, the gap between germline ends came to 10 bases. CDR1 is SGHKS, CDR2 YYEKEE, per germline (reference sequence). The full variable domain, in which reference TRBV5-5 and TRBJ1-3 provide the parts outside the CDR3, is DAGVTQSPTHLIKTRGQQVTLRCSPISGHKSVSWYQQVLGQGPQFIFQYYEKEERGRGNFPDRFSARQFPNYSSELNVNALLLGDSALYLCASSLEASDSGNTIYFGEGSWLTVV.

The rearrangement joins TRBV27 to TRBJ2-1; 9 bases fit TRBD2. V trimming: 6 bases; J trimming: 8 bases; junction bases outside the gene matches: 14. The germline V gene encodes CDR1 MNHEY and CDR2 SMNVEV (reference sequence). The CDR3 runs to 16 residues. The CDR3 reads CASRDNLAGPFDEQFF. The CDR3 DNA reads as TGTGCCAGCAGGGATAACCTAGCGGGACCCTTCGATGAGCAGTTCTTC.

V gene TRBV6-2 or TRBV6-3 combines with J gene TRBJ2-7, with 12 bases lining up with TRBD2. The CDR3 loop spans 14 amino acids. After removal of 4 bases from V and 3 bases from J, the junction contained 1 base not matched to a gene. The V gene's germline CDR1 is MNHEY and CDR2 SVGEGT. The CDR3 DNA reads TGTGCCAGCAGTTTGACTAGCGGGAGCTACGAGCAGTACTTC. It translates to CASSLTSGSYEQYF.

The V and J genes are TRBV10-3 and TRBJ2-2; 9 bases fit TRBD1. V lost 2 bases, J lost 3 bases, and 1 base stayed unmatched. This CDR3 is built from 15 residues. Germline CDR1 and CDR2: ENHRY and SYGVKD. Here the CDR3 DNA reads TGTGCCATCAGTGAGAGACAGGGGGACACCGGGGAGCTGTTTTTT. Its translation is CAISERQGDTGELFF.

This clone was detected many times. The chain recombines TRBV11-2 with TRBJ2-7, with a weak D call TRBD1 (5 bases). V was shortened by 2 bases and J by 0 bases, with 14 bases between the two germline ends. The CDR3 spans 16 residues. Germline CDR1 and CDR2: SGHAT and FQNNGV. The CDR3 DNA sequence: TGTGCCAGCAGCTTAATAGGGTGGGGCAGCTCCTACGAGCAGTACTTC. Its protein is CASSLIGWGSSYEQYF. The full variable domain, with the rest looked up from reference TRBV11-2 and TRBJ2-7, is EAGVAQSPRYKIIEKRQSVAFWCNPISGHATLYWYQQILGQGPKLLIQFQNNGVVDDSQLPKDRFSAERLKGVDSTLKIQPAKLEDSAVYLCASSLIGWGSSYEQYFGPGTRLTVT.

V is TRBV15 and J is TRBJ2-3, with 7 bases identical to TRBD2. The V segment lost 5 bases and the J segment 0 bases; nucleotides outside the gene matches: 8. The CDR3 has 16 amino acids. The germline gives CDR1 LNHNV, CDR2 YYDKDF (reference sequence). CDR3 region: CATSGRLAESTDTQYF. The CDR3 DNA follows: TGTGCCACCAGCGGTCGACTAGCAGAAAGCACAGATACGCAGTATTTT.

A single count supports this clone. The chain recombines TRBV18 with TRBJ1-2; D gene ambiguous. Germline V gives CDR1 KGHSH, CDR2 LQKENI. Trimming took off 5 bases at V and 1 base at J, with 11 bases between the two ends. The CDR3 sequence is 14 residues long. Here the CDR3 reads CASSRPEDNYGYTF. The CDR3 nucleotides read TGTGCCAGCTCAAGGCCGGAGGATAACTATGGCTACACCTTC.

This clone was counted between two and nine times. The chain combines TRBV19 with TRBJ2-7, with unresolved D. V was clipped by 2 bases and J by 2 bases, with 13 bases between them. This CDR3 contains 15 residues. Germline CDR1 LNHDA, CDR2 SQIVND (reference sequence). CDR3 bases: TGTGCCAGTAGTATACAAGCGAGAGCAGCCTACGAGCAGTACTTC. Translating it yields CASSIQARAAYEQYF.

This clone was observed a handful of times. This chain uses TRBV6-1 with TRBJ1-6; D call uncertain. Trimming took 2 bases from V and 7 from J, leaving 15 bases between them. The CDR3 totals 16 residues. Per the germline V gene, CDR1 is MNHNS and CDR2 is SASEGT. The CDR3 DNA is TGTGCCAGCAGTGAAAGGCCAGGTCCTCTCAATTCACCCCTCCACTTT. It encodes CASSERPGPLNSPLHF.

CDR3 amino acids: CASLPGLATDTQYF. The CDR3 nucleotides read TGTGCCAGCTTGCCGGGACTAGCCACAGATACGCAGTATTTT. The rearrangement links TRBV28 to TRBJ2-3, with 9 bases aligning to TRBD2. The CDR3 totals 14 residues. Trimming cost V 8 bases and J 2 bases; bases outside gene matches: 5. Looked up from germline, CDR1 is MDHEN and CDR2 is SYDVKM.